A selection of T cell receptor beta chains follows, all from one sample in a study of early T cells in non-severe SARS-CoV-2 infection. TCRdb passed the 5' RACE reads through MiXCR, listing each CDR3 protein once. The sample shows some 26,000 distinct CDR3 sequences, 4.4% of them seen only once. Sequences were obtained from whole blood. These receptors all stem from an adult who was a healthcare worker with PCR-confirmed SARS-CoV-2 infection or an uninfected control (not recorded which). CDR3s include the opening cysteine and the closing phenylalanine or tryptophan. A D gene is named only where the DNA matches it firmly. Rows give clone size only sometimes, using once, few, many, or a class for an expanded clone.

TRBV5-1	many	-	14	TRBJ1-3	TGCGCCAGCAGCTTGGATTTCTCTGGAAACACCATATATTTT	CASSLDFSGNTIYF
TRBV7-2	many	-	12	TRBJ2-1	TGTGCCAGCAGCTCAGGTTACAATGAGCAGTTCTTC	CASSSGYNEQFF
TRBV20-1	many	-	15	TRBJ2-2	TGCAGTGCTAGAGATAGACAGGTTAACACCGGGGAGCTGTTTTTT	CSARDRQVNTGELFF
TRBV6-6	many	-	14	TRBJ2-1	TGTGCCAGCAGCCCTCGGACCCCCTCGGGTGAGCAGTTCTTC	CASSPRTPSGEQFF
TRBV28	medium-sized	-	11	TRBJ2-4	TGTGCCAGCAGTCAGGAAAACATTCAGTACTTC	CASSQENIQYF
TRBV27	many	TRBD1	14	TRBJ1-1	TGTGCCAGCAGTTTGACAGGGTTTAGCACTGAAGCTTTCTTT	CASSLTGFSTEAFF
TRBV20-1	many	TRBD2	13	TRBJ2-5	TGCAGTGCTAGGCGGGGGGCGCAAGAGACCCAGTACTTC	CSARRGAQETQYF
TRBV24-1	many	TRBD2	14	TRBJ2-1	TGTGCCACCCGCGGACTAGCGGGGGGCAATGAGCAGTTCTTC	CATRGLAGGNEQFF
TRBV6-1	many	-	14	TRBJ2-7	TGTGCCAGCAGTGATCGGGGCAGTCCCTACGAGCAGTACTTC	CASSDRGSPYEQYF
TRBV18	many	TRBD1	15	TRBJ2-2	TGTGCCAGCTCTCGAGGACAGGTCAACACCGGGGAGCTGTTTTTT	CASSRGQVNTGELFF
TRBV7-9	many	-	13	TRBJ1-2	TGTGCCAGCAGCCATAGACAAGAGTATGGCTACACCTTC	CASSHRQEYGYTF
TRBV5-1	many	-	20	TRBJ2-1	TGCGCCAGCAGCTTGGTGGCCGGCGGCGGGCTAGCCGGCTCCTACAATGAGCAGTTCTTC	CASSLVAGGGLAGSYNEQFF
TRBV9	many	TRBD2	16	TRBJ2-2	TGTGCCAGCATGCCCACTAGCGGGGGGGCCACCGGGGAGCTGTTTTTT	CASMPTSGGATGELFF
TRBV29-1	many	-	12	TRBJ1-1	TGCAGCGCCGCAGGGTTTACCACTGAAGCTTTCTTT	CSAAGFTTEAFF
TRBV28	few	TRBD2	15	TRBJ2-1	TGTGCCAGCACACCGCGGGGGGACCATTACAATGAGCAGTTCTTC	CASTPRGDHYNEQFF
TRBV4-3	-	-	15	TRBJ1-5	TGCGCCAGCAGCCAAGACCGGGCGAGCAATCAGCCCCAGCATTTT	CASSQDRASNQPQHF
TRBV2	many	-	12	TRBJ2-7	TGTGCCAGCACCGTTGACGGCTACGAGCAGTACTTC	CASTVDGYEQYF
TRBV7-6	many	-	15	TRBJ2-7	TGTGCCAGCAGCTTATTTCAGGGCGACTCCTACGAGCAGTACTTC	CASSLFQGDSYEQYF
TRBV28	many	TRBD1	13	TRBJ2-7	TGTGCCAGCAGTCTCCCGTCCGGGACAGGGGAGTACTTC	CASSLPSGTGEYF
TRBV2	many	TRBD1	14	TRBJ2-1	TGTGCCAGCAGTGAAGAGGGGACAGGGCATGAGCAGTTCTTC	CASSEEGTGHEQFF
TRBV9	-	TRBD1	14	TRBJ1-1	TGTGCCAGCAGCCCCGACAGGGAGGGCACTGAAGCTTTCTTT	CASSPDREGTEAFF
TRBV7-3	-	-	17	TRBJ2-6	TGTGCCAGCAGCTTATGGGTGAAGGGGACTGGGGCCAACGTCCTGACTTTC	CASSLWVKGTGANVLTF
TRBV2	many	TRBD2	17	TRBJ2-1	TGTGCCAGCAGTGATGAACCGACTAGCGGGGGGCACAATGAGCAGTTCTTC	CASSDEPTSGGHNEQFF
TRBV6-1	many	-	11	TRBJ2-5	TGTGCCAGCAGTGAAGAAGAGACCCAGTACTTC	CASSEEETQYF
TRBV2	many	-	14	TRBJ2-7	TGTGCCAGCAGGCATAGGGGGAACCCCTACGAGCAGTACTTC	CASRHRGNPYEQYF
TRBV7-2	many	TRBD2	15	TRBJ2-7	TGTGCCAGCAGCTTAGCTAGCGGGGCTACCTACGAGCAGTACTTC	CASSLASGATYEQYF
TRBV6-1	many	-	13	TRBJ2-7	TGTGCCAGCCGACTGGGACAACCATACGAGCAGTACTTC	CASRLGQPYEQYF
TRBV2	many	TRBD2	15	TRBJ2-5	TGTGCCAGCAGTCCTAGGACTAGCGGGGGTATGGCCCAGTACTTC	CASSPRTSGGMAQYF
TRBV5-4	many	-	13	TRBJ2-1	TGTGCCAGCAGCTCGGGACTTCGAAATGAGCAGTTCTTC	CASSSGLRNEQFF
TRBV3-1	few	-	13	TRBJ2-3	TGTGCCAGCAGCCAATACAGGGTTGATACGCAGTATTTT	CASSQYRVDTQYF
TRBV7-3	many	TRBD2	17	TRBJ2-5	TGTGCCAGCAGCCCGAATAAACTAGCGGGGGATAAAGAGACCCAGTACTTC	CASSPNKLAGDKETQYF